The 7 T cell receptor beta chains below come from one sample, sequenced in a study of shared clonotypes between healthy human individuals. Measured with immunoSEQ multiplex PCR; TCRdb has only the in-frame clones, and not every one. The data contain around 1.5 million clones, approximately 98% of them singletons. Material for sequencing was naive CD4+ T cells sorted from blood. Described subset: CD45RA+ positively selected. The receptors derive from a man aged 30-40 years in good health.

The V call is TRBV10-2, the J call TRBJ1-2; 9 bases fit TRBD1. Germline loops: CDR1 WSHSY, CDR2 SAAADI. With V trimmed by 3 bases and J by 1 base, 3 bases remained unmatched. This CDR3 region has 15 residues. CDR3 in amino acids: CASSDADRGNYGYTF. The CDR3 DNA reads as TGCGCCAGCAGTGATGCGGACAGGGGTAACTATGGCTACACCTTC.

The chain links TRBV27 to TRBJ2-5; D not resolved. This CDR3 is 15 amino acids long. Trimming removed 5 bases from V and 2 bases from J, with 15 bases in between. Germline-derived CDR1 and CDR2 are MNHEY and SMNVEV (reference sequence). CDR3: CASSPGVRLQETQYF. CDR3 nucleotide sequence: TGTGCCAGCAGTCCCGGCGTGAGACTTCAAGAGACCCAGTACTTC.

This chain connects TRBV4-1 to TRBJ2-7; D is unclear. This CDR3 spans 15 amino acids. With 4 bases removed from V and 3 bases from J, the gap between germline ends came to 16 bases. Germline V gene sequence: CDR1 MGHRA, CDR2 YSYEKL. The CDR3 loop reads CASSLQIGPVYEQYF. The CDR3 DNA reads as TGCGCCAGCAGCCTACAAATTGGGCCCGTCTACGAGCAGTACTTC.

CDR3 nucleotide sequence: TGTGCCAGCAGCTTAGAGGCAGGTCCCTCCTACGAGCAGTACTTC. As protein: CASSLEAGPSYEQYF. J is TRBJ2-7 and V is TRBV7-2; D call uncertain. The CDR3 extends over 15 amino acids. CDR1 is SGHTA, CDR2 FQGNSA, per germline. The V end was cut by 1 base, the J end by 0 bases, with 10 bases between.

This rearrangement joins TRBV9 to TRBJ2-3; 10 positions agree with TRBD2. Losses at the gene ends were 4 bases for V and 5 bases for J; bases not matched to a gene: 4. Germline CDR1 reads SGDLS; CDR2 reads YYNGEE. The CDR3 is 14 residues long. The CDR3 here is CASSQRTSGDTQYF. The CDR3 DNA is TGTGCCAGCAGCCAGAGGACTAGCGGAGATACGCAGTATTTT.

The rearrangement links TRBV5-6 to TRBJ2-2; 10 nucleotides agree with TRBD2. CDR1 SGHDT and CDR2 YYEEEE come from the germline V gene. The CDR3 has 16 amino acids. The trim removed 7 bases at V and 4 bases at J, leaving 10 bases unmatched. For the CDR3, the DNA is TGTGCCAGCTCCCCACTAGCGGGACCGACCACCGGGGAGCTGTTTTTT. This gives the protein CASSPLAGPTTGELFF.

Turning to this clone: This sample includes further DNA sequences coding for the same CDR3. This chain uses TRBV11-2 with TRBJ2-1, with 9 bases matching TRBD1. The junction had 7 bases not matched to a gene; V was cut back by 4 bases and J by 6 bases. Germline V CDR1 and CDR2: SGHAT, FQNNGV. The CDR3 is 15 residues long. This CDR3 is CASSSRDRVFNEQFF. CDR3 in DNA: TGTGCCAGCAGCTCCCGGGACAGGGTTTTCAATGAGCAGTTCTTC.